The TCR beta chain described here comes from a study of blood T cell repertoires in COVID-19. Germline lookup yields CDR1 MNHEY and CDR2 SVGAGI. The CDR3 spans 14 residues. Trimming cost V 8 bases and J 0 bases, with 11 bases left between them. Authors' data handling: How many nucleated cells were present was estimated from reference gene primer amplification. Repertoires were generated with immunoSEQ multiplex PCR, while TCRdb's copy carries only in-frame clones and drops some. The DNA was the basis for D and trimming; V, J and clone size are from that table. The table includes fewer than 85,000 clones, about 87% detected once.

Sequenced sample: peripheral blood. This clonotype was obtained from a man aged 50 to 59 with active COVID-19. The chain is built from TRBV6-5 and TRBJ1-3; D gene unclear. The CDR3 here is CASGGGSSGNTIYF. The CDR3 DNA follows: TGTGCCAGCGGCGGTGGGAGCTCTGGAAACACCATATATTTT.